A single sample gave rise to the 10 T cell receptor beta chains below, sequenced in a study of CD8+CD57+ T cells in acquired aplastic anemia. By flow cytometry, patients selected for sequencing had shown an expansion of CD8+CD57+ cells. Profiling of TCR beta VDJ combinations and CDR3 sequences used genomic DNA as template. TCRdb redid the calling of the reads with MiXCR, one entry per CDR3 protein. The table has about 200,000 distinct CDR3 sequences, 40% to 60% seen once. The sequencing sample was made of sorted CD4+, CD8+, or CD8+CD57+ T cells (not recorded which) from PBMCs. Source of these receptors: a human donor with aplastic anemia.

The rearrangement joins TRBV7-9 to TRBJ2-2; TRBD2 is a possible D gene (7 bases). The germline V and J ends were trimmed by 4 bases and 5 bases, with 14 bases remaining between them. Germline CDR1 SEHNR, CDR2 FQNEAQ (reference sequence). The length of the CDR3 is 15 residues. In DNA form, the CDR3 reads TGTGCCAGCAGCTCCCGGGGGGCTGTAACCGGGGAGCTGTTTTTT. This sequence encodes CASSSRGAVTGELFF.

This clonotype was seen a single time. This chain joins TRBV11-1 and TRBJ2-6; D unresolved. Germline V lookup: CDR1 SGHAT, CDR2 FQDESV (reference sequence). Trimming removed 8 bases from V and 0 bases from J, with 11 bases in between. This CDR3 is built from 15 residues. CDR3 coding DNA: TGTGCCAGCGCCTCTGGGGTCTCTGGGGCCAACGTCCTGACTTTC. It translates to CASASGVSGANVLTF.

Concerning this clonotype: A read error is possible here, since a much larger clone lies one base away. The V call is TRBV11-2, the J call TRBJ2-2; D may be TRBD2 (7 bases). Germline-derived CDR1 and CDR2 are SGHAT and FQNNGV. The CDR3 runs 16 residues. This chain's CDR3 is CGSSLGGDWRTGELFF. CDR3 DNA sequence: TGTGGCAGCAGCTTAGGGGGGGACTGGCGAACCGGGGAGCTGTTTTTT.

This clonotype was observed at least ten times. The V gene is TRBV9, the J gene TRBJ1-1; tentatively, D is TRBD1 (6 bases). CDR3 length equals 15 residues. Germline CDR1 SGDLS, CDR2 YYNGEE. V dropped 3 bases and J dropped 5 bases, with 17 bases sitting between them. In nucleotides, the CDR3 is TGTGCCAGCAGCGGGGGACATTCCGGAGGGACTGAAGCTTTCTTT. Amino acid sequence: CASSGGHSGGTEAFF. Looking up the rest from reference TRBV9 and TRBJ1-1 gives the full variable domain: DSGVTQTPKHLITATGQRVTLRCSPRSGDLSVYWYQQSLDQGLQFLIQYYNGEERAKGNILERFSAQQFPDLHSELNLSSLELGDSALYFCASSGGHSGGTEAFFGQGTRLTVV.

This clonotype was observed at least ten times. V usage is TRBV7-8 and J usage is TRBJ2-3; D ambiguous. Trimming stripped 5 bases from V and 9 bases from J, with 12 bases between. Germline-derived CDR1 and CDR2 are SGHVS and FQNEAQ. This CDR3 spans 12 amino acids. CDR3 in amino acids: CASSLPPWTQYF. The CDR3 DNA is TGTGCCAGCAGCCTCCCCCCCTGGACGCAGTATTTT. The whole variable domain, filled in from reference TRBV7-8 and TRBJ2-3, reads GAGVSQSPRYKVAKRGQDVALRCDPISGHVSLFWYQQALGQGPEFLTYFQNEAQLDKSGLPSDRFFAERPEGSVSTLKIQRTQQEDSAVYLCASSLPPWTQYFGPGTRLTVL.

The genes are TRBV9 and TRBJ2-7; D is perhaps TRBD1 (6 bases). Germline CDR1 is SGDLS and CDR2 is YYNGEE. The ends were cut back, 4 bases at V and 2 bases at J, with 13 bases in the middle. The CDR3 consists of 14 residues. The CDR3 sequence is CASSIGQTAYEQYF. The CDR3 DNA is TGTGCCAGCAGCATTGGACAGACAGCCTACGAGCAGTACTTC.

This clonotype was picked up one time. The rearrangement joins TRBV20-1 to TRBJ1-1; D possibly corresponds to TRBD1 (6 bases). V dropped 0 bases and J dropped 7 bases, with 18 bases sitting between them. From germline, CDR1 is DFQATT and CDR2 SNEGSKA (reference sequence). The CDR3 runs 15 residues. This chain's CDR3 is CSARDGGRGAIEAFF. CDR3 nucleotides: TGCAGTGCTAGAGATGGGGGCAGGGGAGCTATTGAAGCTTTCTTT.

This clonotype occurred many times. The chain joins TRBV7-3 to TRBJ2-3, with D possibly TRBD1 on 6 matching bases. The V and J ends lost 5 bases and 2 bases respectively, with 23 bases between them. The CDR3 spans 18 residues. Germline CDR1 SGHTA, CDR2 FQGTGA. CDR3 in amino acids: CASSAWGRGSLATDTQYF. As DNA, the CDR3 is TGTGCCAGCAGCGCATGGGGCAGGGGTAGTTTAGCCACAGATACGCAGTATTTT.

J is TRBJ1-5 and V is TRBV12-3 or TRBV12-4; D possibly corresponds to TRBD1 (5 bases). The CDR3 sequence is 14 residues long. V was shortened by 3 bases and J by 7 bases, with 13 bases between the two germline ends. The CDR3 spells CASSFGGIDQPQHF. CDR3 DNA: TGTGCCAGCAGTTTCGGGGGGATAGACCAGCCCCAGCATTTT.

This clonotype was counted only a few times. As the CDR3 is not closed by the conserved phenylalanine or tryptophan, this likely results from a read error. This chain links TRBV2 with TRBJ1-6, with a possible D match to TRBD1 (5 bases). CDR1 is SNHLY, CDR2 FYNNEI, per germline. Trimming cost V 10 bases and J 7 bases, with 17 bases left between them. The CDR3 consists of 14 residues. This chain's CDR3 is CATLSDGGNSPLHL. In nucleotides, the CDR3 is TGTGCCACCCTTTCTGACGGGGGGAATTCACCCCTCCACCTT.